This T cell receptor (beta chain) was sequenced in a study of yellow fever vaccine responses in identical twins. The study, taken as a whole, reports: Convergence reportedly seemed to mark part of the twins' vaccine T cell response, with personalization marking the rest.

One entry per CDR3 protein results from TCRdb running MiXCR on the RT-PCR reads. The table lists about 2,300 distinct CDR3 sequences, 7.5% to 9.5% of them singletons. V gave up 1 base and J gave up 2 bases, with 14 bases separating them. Germline V lookup: CDR1 MNHNS, CDR2 SASEGT. CDR3 length equals 16 residues. By proportion, this clonotype is medium-sized (0.01 to 0.1%). Its target is not known. The sample in question was T cells from blood (PBMCs), unsorted or a sorted subset (not recorded which), obtained around 23 months after vaccination. The TCR comes from a woman younger than 30 who received the yellow fever vaccine. The rearrangement uses TRBV6-1 and TRBJ2-5; D gene ambiguous. The CDR3 sequence: CASSEGVGNRQETQYF. As DNA, the CDR3 is TGTGCCAGCAGTGAAGGGGTCGGTAACAGACAAGAGACCCAGTACTTC.